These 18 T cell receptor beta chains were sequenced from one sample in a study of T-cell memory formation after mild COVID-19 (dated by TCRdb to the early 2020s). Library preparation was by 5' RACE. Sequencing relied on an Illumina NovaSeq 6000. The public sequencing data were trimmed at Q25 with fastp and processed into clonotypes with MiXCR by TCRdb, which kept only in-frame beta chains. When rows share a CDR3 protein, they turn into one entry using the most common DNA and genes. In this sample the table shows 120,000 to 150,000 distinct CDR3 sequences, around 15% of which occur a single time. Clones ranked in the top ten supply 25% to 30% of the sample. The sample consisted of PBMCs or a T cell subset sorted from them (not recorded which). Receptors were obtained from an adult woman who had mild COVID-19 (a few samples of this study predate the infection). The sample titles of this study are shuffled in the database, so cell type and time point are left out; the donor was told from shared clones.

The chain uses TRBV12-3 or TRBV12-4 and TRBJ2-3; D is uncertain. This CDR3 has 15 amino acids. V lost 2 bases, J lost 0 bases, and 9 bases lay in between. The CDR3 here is CASSLKPESTDTQYF. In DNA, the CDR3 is TGTGCCAGCAGTTTAAAGCCAGAGAGCACAGATACGCAGTATTTT.

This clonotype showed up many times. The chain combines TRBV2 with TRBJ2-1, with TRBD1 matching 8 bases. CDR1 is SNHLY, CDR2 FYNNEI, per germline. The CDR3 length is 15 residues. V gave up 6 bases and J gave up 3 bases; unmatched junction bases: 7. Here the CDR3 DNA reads TGTGCCAGCAGCTTTGGACAGGGCCTCTACAATGAGCAGTTCTTC. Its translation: CASSFGQGLYNEQFF.

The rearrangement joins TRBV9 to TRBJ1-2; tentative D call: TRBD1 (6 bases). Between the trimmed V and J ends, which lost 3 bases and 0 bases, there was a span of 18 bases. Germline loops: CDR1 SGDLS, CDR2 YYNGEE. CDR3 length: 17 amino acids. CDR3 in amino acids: CASSEELAQGPNYGYTF. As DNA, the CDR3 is TGTGCCAGCAGCGAAGAACTCGCGCAGGGGCCTAACTATGGCTACACCTTC.

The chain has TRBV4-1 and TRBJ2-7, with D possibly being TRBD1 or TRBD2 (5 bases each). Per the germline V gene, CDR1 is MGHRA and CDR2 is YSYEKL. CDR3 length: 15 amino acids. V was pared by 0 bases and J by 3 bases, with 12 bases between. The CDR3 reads CASSQDRGRLYEQYF. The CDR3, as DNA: TGCGCCAGCAGCCAAGATCGGGGACGGCTCTACGAGCAGTACTTC.

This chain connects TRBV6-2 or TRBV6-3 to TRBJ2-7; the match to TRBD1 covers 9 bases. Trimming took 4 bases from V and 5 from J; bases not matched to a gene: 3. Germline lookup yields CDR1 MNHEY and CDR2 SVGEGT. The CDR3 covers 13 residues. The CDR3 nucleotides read TGTGCCAGCAGTTCCGGACAGGGGAACGAGCAGTACTTC. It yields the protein CASSSGQGNEQYF.

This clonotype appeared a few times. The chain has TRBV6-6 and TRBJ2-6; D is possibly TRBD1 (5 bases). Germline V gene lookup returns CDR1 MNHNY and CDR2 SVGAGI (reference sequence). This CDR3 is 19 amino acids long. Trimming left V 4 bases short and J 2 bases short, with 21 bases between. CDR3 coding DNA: TGTGCCAGCAGTTCCCCAGAGACAGAAATCTTCCCTGGGGCCAACGTCCTGACTTTC. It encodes CASSSPETEIFPGANVLTF.

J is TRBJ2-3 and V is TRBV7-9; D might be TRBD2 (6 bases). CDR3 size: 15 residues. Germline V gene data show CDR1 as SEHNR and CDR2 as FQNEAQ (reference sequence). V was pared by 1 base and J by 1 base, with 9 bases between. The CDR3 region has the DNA TGTGCCAGCAGCTTAGTAATAGCGGGCACAGATACGCAGTATTTT. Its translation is CASSLVIAGTDTQYF.

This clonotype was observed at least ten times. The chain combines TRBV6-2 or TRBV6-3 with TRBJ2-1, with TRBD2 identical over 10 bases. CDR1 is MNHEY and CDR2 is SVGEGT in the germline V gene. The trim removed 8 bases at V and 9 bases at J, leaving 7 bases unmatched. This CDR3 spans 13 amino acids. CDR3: CASSSGSSGEQFF. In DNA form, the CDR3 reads TGTGCCAGCTCTAGCGGGAGTTCTGGTGAGCAGTTCTTC.

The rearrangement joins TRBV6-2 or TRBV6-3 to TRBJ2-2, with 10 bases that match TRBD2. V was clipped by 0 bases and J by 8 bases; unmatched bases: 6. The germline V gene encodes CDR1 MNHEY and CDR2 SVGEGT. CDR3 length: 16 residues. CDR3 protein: CASSYSLAGASGELFF. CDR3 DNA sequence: TGTGCCAGCAGTTACTCCCTAGCGGGAGCATCTGGGGAGCTGTTTTTT.

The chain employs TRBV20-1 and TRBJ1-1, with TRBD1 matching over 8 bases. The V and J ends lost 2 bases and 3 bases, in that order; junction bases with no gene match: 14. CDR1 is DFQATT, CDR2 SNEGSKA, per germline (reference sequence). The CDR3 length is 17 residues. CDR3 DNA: TGCAGTGCTAGAAAGGCCCGGACAGGGATTTGGGACACTGAAGCTTTCTTT. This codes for CSARKARTGIWDTEAFF.

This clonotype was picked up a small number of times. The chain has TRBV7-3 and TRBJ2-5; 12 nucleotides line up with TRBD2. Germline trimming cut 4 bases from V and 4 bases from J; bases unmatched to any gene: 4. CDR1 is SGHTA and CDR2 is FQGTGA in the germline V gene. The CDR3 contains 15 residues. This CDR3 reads CASSYGLAGIETQYF. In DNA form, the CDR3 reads TGTGCCAGCAGCTACGGACTAGCGGGGATAGAGACCCAGTACTTC.

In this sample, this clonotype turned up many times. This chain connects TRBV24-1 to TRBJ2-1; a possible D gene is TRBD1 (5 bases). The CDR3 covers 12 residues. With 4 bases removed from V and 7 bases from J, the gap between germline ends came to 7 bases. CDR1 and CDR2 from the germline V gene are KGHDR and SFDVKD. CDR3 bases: TGTGCCACCAGTGAAGGGGATAATGAGCAGTTCTTC. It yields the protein CATSEGDNEQFF.

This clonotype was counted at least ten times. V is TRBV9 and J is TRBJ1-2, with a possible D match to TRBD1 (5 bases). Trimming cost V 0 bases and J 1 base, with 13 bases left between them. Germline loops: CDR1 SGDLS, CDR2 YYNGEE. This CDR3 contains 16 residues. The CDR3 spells CASSVARDGVNYGYTF. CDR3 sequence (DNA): TGTGCCAGCAGCGTAGCCAGGGACGGCGTTAACTATGGCTACACCTTC.

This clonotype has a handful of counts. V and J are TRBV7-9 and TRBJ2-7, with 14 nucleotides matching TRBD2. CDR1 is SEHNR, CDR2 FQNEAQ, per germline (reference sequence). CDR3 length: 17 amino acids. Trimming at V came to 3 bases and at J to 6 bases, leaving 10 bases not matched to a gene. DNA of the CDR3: TGTGCCAGCAGCTTGATTCCGGGACTAGCGGGAGAAAGCGAGCAGTACTTC. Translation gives CASSLIPGLAGESEQYF. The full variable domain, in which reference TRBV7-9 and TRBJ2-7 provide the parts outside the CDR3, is DTGVSQNPRHKITKRGQNVTFRCDPISEHNRLYWYRQTLGQGPEFLTYFQNEAQLEKSRLLSDRFSAERPKGSFSTLEIQRTEQGDSAMYLCASSLIPGLAGESEQYFGPGTRLTVT.

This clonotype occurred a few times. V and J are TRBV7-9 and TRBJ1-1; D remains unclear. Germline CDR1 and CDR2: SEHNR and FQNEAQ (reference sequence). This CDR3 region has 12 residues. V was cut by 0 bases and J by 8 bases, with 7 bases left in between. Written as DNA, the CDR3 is TGTGCCAGCAGCTTAGCGGGTAACGAAGCTTTCTTT. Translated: CASSLAGNEAFF. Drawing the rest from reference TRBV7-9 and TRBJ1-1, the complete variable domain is DTGVSQNPRHKITKRGQNVTFRCDPISEHNRLYWYRQTLGQGPEFLTYFQNEAQLEKSRLLSDRFSAERPKGSFSTLEIQRTEQGDSAMYLCASSLAGNEAFFGQGTRLTVV.

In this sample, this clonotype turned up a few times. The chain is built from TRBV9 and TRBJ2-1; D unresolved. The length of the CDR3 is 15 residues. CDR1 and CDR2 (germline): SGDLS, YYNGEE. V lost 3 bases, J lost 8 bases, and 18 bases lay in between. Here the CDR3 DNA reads TGTGCCAGCAGCGAAGATGGTCCGGTTCAGGATGAGCAGTTCTTC. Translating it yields CASSEDGPVQDEQFF.

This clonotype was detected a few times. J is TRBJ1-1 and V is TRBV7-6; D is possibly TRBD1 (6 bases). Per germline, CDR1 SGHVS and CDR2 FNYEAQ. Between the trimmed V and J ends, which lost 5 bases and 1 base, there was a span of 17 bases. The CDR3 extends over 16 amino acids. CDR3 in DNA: TGTGCCAGCAGCCACCCTCCTCAGGGGTCGAACACTGAAGCTTTCTTT. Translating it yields CASSHPPQGSNTEAFF.

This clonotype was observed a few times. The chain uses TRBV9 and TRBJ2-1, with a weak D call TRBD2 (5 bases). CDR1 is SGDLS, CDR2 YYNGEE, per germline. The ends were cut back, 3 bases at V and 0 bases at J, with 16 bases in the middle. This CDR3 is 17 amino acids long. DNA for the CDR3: TGTGCCAGCAGCGGCTCTCCGGGGTCCCTCTCCTACAATGAGCAGTTCTTC. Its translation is CASSGSPGSLSYNEQFF.